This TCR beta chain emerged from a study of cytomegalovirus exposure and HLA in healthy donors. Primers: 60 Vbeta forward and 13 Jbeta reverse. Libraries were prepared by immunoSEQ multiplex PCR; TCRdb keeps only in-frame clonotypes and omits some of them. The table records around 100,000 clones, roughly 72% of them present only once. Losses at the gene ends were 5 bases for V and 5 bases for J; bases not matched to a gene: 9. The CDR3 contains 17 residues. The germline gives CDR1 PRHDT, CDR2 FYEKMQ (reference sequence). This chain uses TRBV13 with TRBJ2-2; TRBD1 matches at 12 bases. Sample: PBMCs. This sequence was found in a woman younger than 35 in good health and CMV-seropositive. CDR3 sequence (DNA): TGTGCCAGCAGCGTACCGGGACAGGGGGCTGGAACCGGGGAGCTGTTTTTT. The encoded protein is CASSVPGQGAGTGELFF.